This TCR beta chain came from a study of T-cell memory formation after mild COVID-19. The wider study: TCR clusters mostly belonged to single donors.

Via MiXCR, TCRdb re-called the 5' RACE reads, giving one row per CDR3 protein. The data show about 180,000 distinct CDR3 sequences, around 20% seen once. This clonotype appeared a few times. Germline CDR1 and CDR2: KGHSH and LQKENI. V lost 3 bases and J lost 5, with 16 bases in between. There are 16 residues in the CDR3. The sequencing sample was made of PBMCs or a T cell subset sorted from them (not recorded which). The TCR comes from a man between 18 and 35 years old who had mild COVID-19 (a few samples of this study predate the infection). Cell type and time point are not known. V and J are TRBV18 and TRBJ2-2, with a weak D call TRBD2 (7 bases). The CDR3 is CASSPLGGPATGELFF. The CDR3, as DNA: TGTGCCAGCTCACCGCTCGGGGGGCCGGCGACCGGGGAGCTGTTTTTT.